The T cell receptor beta chain under discussion was sequenced for a study of cytomegalovirus exposure and HLA in healthy donors. Background on the study: The Caucasian-associated ancestry cluster contained 75% to 85% of the roughly 400 genotyped donors. General study findings and limits: When a later analysis was performed, an Asian-associated ancestry cluster reportedly had fewer N-insertions than the approximately 700-donor mean.

The PCR contained 60 Vbeta and 13 Jbeta primers. TCRdb's copy holds only in-frame clones and misses some; the assay was immunoSEQ multiplex PCR. This sample has some 200,000 clones, with nearly 80% found just once. CDR3 length equals 12 residues. Germline V gene sequence: CDR1 SGHDN, CDR2 FVKESK. V shed 4 bases and J shed 2 bases, with 4 bases lying between them. As concerns this clone: What it binds is unknown.

The sequenced sample was PBMCs. This rearrangement joins TRBV14 to TRBJ2-3, with unresolved D. This TCR was sampled from a man younger than 35 in good health and CMV-seronegative. The CDR3 loop is CASSRLTDTQYF. CDR3 nucleotides: TGTGCCAGCAGCCGACTCACAGATACGCAGTATTTT.